The present TCR beta chain was sequenced within a study of quantifying T cell responses using KT2 cells (dated by TCRdb to about 2017). As for the study more broadly: RNA was DNase-treated and reverse transcribed with TCR alpha and beta constant-region primers, mostly using SuperScript III. Under optimum conditions, the efficiency of the T4 ligation step was estimated to be more than 10%. PCR2 was run as a SYBR Green qPCR and stopped at a predetermined fluorescence threshold to avoid over-amplification. Study-wide conclusions, independent of this receptor: Saturation was seen in the detection of KT2 sequences when very high numbers of KT2 cells were spiked in. Counts of KT2 alpha and beta sequences scaled linearly with input KT2 cell number over several orders of magnitude. KT2 sequences were detected down to the lowest spike-in tested, about one KT2 cell per 100,000 PBMC. No side-by-side comparison between this pipeline and other TCR sequencing techniques was included in the study.

The library came from UMI-ligation and nested PCR. A single-stranded oligonucleotide carrying the Illumina SP2 sequence and a UMI was ligated to the cDNA 3' end using T4 RNA ligase 1. PCR1 used roughly 4 cycles (98 degrees C 15 s, 69 degrees C 30 s, 72 degrees C 40 s), and the beta primer was an equimolar mix of RC1.1 and RC1.2 that covered TRBC1 and TRBC2. From PCR2 onward, TCR alpha and beta chains were processed separately, and sample indices and Illumina adaptors were added. The UMI, placed after an 8-base spacer, consisted of 12 random nucleotides arranged as two hexamers with a spacer between them. Libraries were sequenced on an Illumina MiSeq with v2 2x251 paired-end chemistry, typically 12 samples per run. To increase diversity, roughly 5-7% PhiX DNA was added to each sequencing library. On the authors' methods: Raw reads were converted to FASTQ with bcl2fastq and were demultiplexed by dual indices with Demultiplexor. V and J genes were assigned by Decombinator through tag matching that permitted a single base-pair mismatch. UMIs were used by Collapsinator to correct both sequencing errors and frequency errors caused by PCR heterogeneity. CDR3Translator turned Decombinator identifiers into nucleotide sequence, translated that sequence into amino acids, and pulled out the CDR3 based on C- and N-terminal motifs. A cluster of KT2 sequences that shared one unique molecular identifier was counted as a single distinct KT2 TCR. TCRdb trimmed the raw reads at Q25, called clones with MiXCR and kept productive beta chains. One record per CDR3 amino acid sequence lists the most common genes and DNA. The V and J calls and clone size come from TCRdb's table, not from the authors' own analysis. Counted in this sample were just under 50,000 distinct CDR3 sequences; about 9.9% of them appeared once. The leading ten clones occupy roughly a tenth of the sample.

To test the sensitivity and accuracy of the pipeline, known numbers of KT2, a T cell clone whose TCR had already been sequenced, were spiked into unfractionated PBMC. KT2 cells were mixed with a fixed number of PBMC to create a range of KT2-to-PBMC ratios. This clonotype was seen a handful of times. This receptor's antigen is unknown. The sample holds no much larger clone one base away, and base qualities are not on file. This clonotype was obtained from a human donor. Sequenced: PBMCs spiked with cells of the T cell clone KT2.

The CDR3 loop reads CASSSLKLNTEAFF. The nucleotides read TGTGCCAGCAGTTCCTTAAAATTGAACACTGAAGCTTTCTTT. This chain is built from TRBV12-3 or TRBV12-4 and TRBJ1-1; confidence is insufficient to name the D gene. The junction shows trimming of 4 bases on V and 0 bases on J, plus 9 bases between the germline ends. CDR3 length: 14 amino acids, cysteine to phenylalanine. Kept here is only the CDR3 DNA, which spans 42 bases and is read in frame from base 1.